A single sample gave rise to the 11 T cell receptor beta chains below, sequenced in a study of blood T cell repertoires in COVID-19 (dated by TCRdb to the early 2020s). Library creation used the immunoSEQ multiplex PCR assay. What TCRdb holds here is the immuneACCESS table cut down to in-frame rearrangements. Part of the clones is not present; checked against another copy, under half of the missing clones reflect an unresolved V gene, and the others are unexplained. The table for this sample lists approximately 120,000 clones; approximately 68% of them were counted only once. The top ten clonotypes cover 2% to 2.5% of the sample. Specimen: peripheral blood. The receptors come from a woman between 65 and 79 years old with acute or convalescent COVID-19.

The chain joins TRBV28 to TRBJ2-2; 9 bases match TRBD1. Losses at the gene ends were 6 bases for V and 10 bases for J; bases not matched to a gene: 15. There are 16 residues in the CDR3. Per the germline V gene, CDR1 is MDHEN and CDR2 is SYDVKM. The CDR3 DNA sequence: TGTGCCAGCAGCGTGGTACAGGGGGCGGATGGTGCGGAGCTGTTTTTT. Translating it yields CASSVVQGADGAELFF.

V is TRBV11-2 and J is TRBJ2-2; TRBD1 agrees at 7 bases. This CDR3 has 16 amino acids. The V gene's germline CDR1 is SGHAT and CDR2 FQNNGV. V lost 5 bases to trimming and J lost 3 bases; unmatched junction nucleotides: 9. The DNA of the CDR3 is TGTGCCAGCAGCCCCACAGGGGAAAGGGACACCGGGGAGCTGTTTTTT. Its protein is CASSPTGERDTGELFF. The full variable domain, completed using reference TRBV11-2 and TRBJ2-2, is EAGVAQSPRYKIIEKRQSVAFWCNPISGHATLYWYQQILGQGPKLLIQFQNNGVVDDSQLPKDRFSAERLKGVDSTLKIQPAKLEDSAVYLCASSPTGERDTGELFFGEGSRLTVL.

The chain joins TRBV28 to TRBJ2-7; D is uncertain. The V end lost 2 bases, the J end lost 4 bases, and 9 bases lay between the germline ends. The CDR3 has 13 amino acids. The germline gives CDR1 MDHEN, CDR2 SYDVKM. The CDR3 DNA is TGTGCCAGCAGTTTAGGAGACCTGTACGAGCAGTACTTC. Protein: CASSLGDLYEQYF.

The chain links TRBV6-5 to TRBJ2-7; TRBD2 matches 7 bases. The CDR3 consists of 15 residues. Trimming took 2 bases from V and 2 from J; bases not matched to a gene: 6. Germline CDR1 reads MNHEY; CDR2 reads SVGAGI. CDR3 nucleotides: TGTGCCAGCAGTTACACGGCTAGCGGTACCTACGAGCAGTACTTC. Amino acid sequence: CASSYTASGTYEQYF.

This rearrangement joins TRBV27 to TRBJ2-6; 7 positions match TRBD1. CDR3 length: 15 residues. Trimming took 8 bases from V and 2 from J; bases not matched to a gene: 6. Germline CDR1 reads MNHEY; CDR2 reads SMNVEV (reference sequence). The CDR3: CASEKTGAGANVLTF. In DNA form, the CDR3 reads TGTGCCAGCGAAAAAACAGGGGCTGGGGCCAACGTCCTGACTTTC.

CDR3 in amino acids: CASSLGEGYEQYF. CDR3 in DNA: TGTGCCAGCAGTTTAGGGGAGGGATACGAGCAGTACTTC. The V call is TRBV12-3 or TRBV12-4, the J call TRBJ2-7, with 7 bases matching TRBD2. V dropped 1 base and J dropped 4; count of bases not matched to a gene: 1. CDR3 length equals 13 residues.

The rearrangement joins TRBV7-2 to TRBJ1-2; TRBD1 matches 8 bases. This CDR3 comprises 14 residues. After removal of 3 bases from V and 3 bases from J, the junction contained 3 bases not matched to a gene. The germline gives CDR1 SGHTA, CDR2 FQGNSA. The CDR3 coding sequence is TGTGCCAGCAGCTTTCCGACAGGGGACTATGGCTACACCTTC. It is translated as CASSFPTGDYGYTF.

V usage is TRBV2 and J usage is TRBJ1-5; tentative D call: TRBD1 (5 bases). Germline CDR1 is SNHLY and CDR2 is FYNNEI. The CDR3 has 17 amino acids. V was shortened by 5 bases and J by 1 base, with 18 bases between the two germline ends. The CDR3 is CASSNLGGRASNQPQHF. The CDR3 DNA follows: TGTGCCAGCAGTAACCTCGGGGGGAGGGCGAGCAATCAGCCCCAGCATTTT.

This clone was recorded at least ten times. V is TRBV6-7 and J is TRBJ1-3, with a tentative D call TRBD1 (6 bases). TRBV6-7 is treated as an ORF (open reading frame) with a function not yet certain. The CDR3 extends over 14 amino acids. The V end lost 6 bases, the J end lost 2 bases, and 11 bases lay between the germline ends. CDR3 nucleotides: TGTGCCAGCAGATTCGGACAGACTGGAAACACCATATATTTT. It translates to CASRFGQTGNTIYF.

This chain uses TRBV18 with TRBJ2-4; 12 bases map to TRBD2. V was pared by 6 bases and J by 8 bases, with 8 bases of the junction left unmatched. The CDR3 totals 15 residues. The germline gives CDR1 KGHSH, CDR2 LQKENI. For the CDR3, the DNA is TGTGCCAGCTCGTCCTCTAGCGGGAGGGCTGACATTCAGTACTTC. It is translated as CASSSSSGRADIQYF.

The chain employs TRBV5-1 and TRBJ2-1, with TRBD2 matching over 10 bases. Germline lookup yields CDR1 SGHRS and CDR2 YFSETQ. The CDR3 sequence is 14 residues long. The V gene end was trimmed by 3 bases and the J gene end by 6 bases; junction bases not matched to a gene: 3. The chain's CDR3 is CASSSGLAPNEQFF. CDR3 sequence (DNA): TGCGCCAGCAGCTCGGGACTAGCGCCCAATGAGCAGTTCTTC. The variable domain in full, completed from reference TRBV5-1 and TRBJ2-1, reads KAGVTQTPRYLIKTRGQQVTLSCSPISGHRSVSWYQQTPGQGLQFLFEYFSETQRNKGNFPGRFSGRQFSNSRSEMNVSTLELGDSALYLCASSSGLAPNEQFFGPGTRLTVL.